Following are 9 T cell receptor beta chains from one sample sequenced in a study of technical replicates of blood from a handful of donors (dated by TCRdb to between 2016 and 2019). The method was the immunoSEQ multiplex PCR assay. Not all clones reach the TCRdb copy of this immuneACCESS table, which keeps in-frame sequences only. Checked studies attribute under half of the gap to unresolved V genes and leave the rest unexplained. Here the sample has around 79,000 clones; 85% to 95% occur a single time. In total, the top ten clones hold 0.2% to 0.3% of the sample. Sequencing was carried out using T cells isolated from PBMCs. The receptor set was obtained from a human donor in good health.

This rearrangement joins TRBV5-6 to TRBJ2-1, with TRBD2 identical over 13 bases. This CDR3 is 17 amino acids long. V shed 4 bases and J 8 bases; nucleotides not matched to a gene: 12. Germline CDR1 SGHDT, CDR2 YYEEEE. This CDR3 reads CASSIELAGGFSDEQFF. The CDR3 bases are TGTGCCAGCAGCATCGAACTAGCGGGAGGGTTCTCCGATGAGCAGTTCTTC.

The chain couples TRBV4-1 to TRBJ2-2; no reliable D call. Looked up from germline, CDR1 is MGHRA and CDR2 is YSYEKL. Trimming shortened V by 6 bases and J by 1 base, and 9 bases separated the two germline ends. This CDR3 comprises 14 residues. The CDR3 region is CASRRAGNTGELFF. CDR3 nucleotides: TGCGCCAGCAGGAGAGCCGGGAACACCGGGGAGCTGTTTTTT.

The chain employs TRBV4-1 and TRBJ1-2; tentatively, D is TRBD1 (6 bases). V lost 4 bases and J 5 bases, leaving 20 bases between the germline ends. This CDR3 has 16 amino acids. Germline CDR1 is MGHRA and CDR2 is YSYEKL. The CDR3 DNA follows: TGCGCCAGCAGCCTATCATGGACAGAACCTTTTTATGGCTACACCTTC. Its translation: CASSLSWTEPFYGYTF.

The chain combines TRBV6-5 with TRBJ2-3, with 9 bases matching TRBD2. The CDR3 has 16 amino acids. V lost 4 bases to trimming and J lost 3 bases; unmatched junction nucleotides: 8. Germline values: CDR1 MNHEY, CDR2 SVGAGI. The CDR3 DNA sequence: TGTGCCAGCAGTTCCTGGGCTAGCGGGGCTACAGATACGCAGTATTTT. Translating it yields CASSSWASGATDTQYF.

The chain carries TRBV4-1 and TRBJ2-3; D remains unclear. CDR3 size: 17 residues. Germline V gene data show CDR1 as MGHRA and CDR2 as YSYEKL. Trimming took 0 bases from V and 0 from J, leaving 13 bases between them. CDR3 in DNA: TGCGCCAGCAGCCAAGATTTCAGGTTTGGTAGCACAGATACGCAGTATTTT. Translated: CASSQDFRFGSTDTQYF.

A remark on this clone: The junction departs from the called germline gene at one end, perhaps through a read error. The chain carries TRBV7-7 and TRBJ2-3; TRBD2 aligns across 8 bases. This CDR3 is 14 amino acids long. Per germline, CDR1 SSHAT and CDR2 FNYEAQ (reference sequence). CDR3 sequence: CASSFSGGTDTQYF. The DNA of the CDR3 is TGTGCTAGCAGCTTTAGCGGGGGCACAGATACGCAGTATTTT. The entire variable domain, with the rest obtained from reference TRBV7-7 and TRBJ2-3, is as follows: GAGVSQSPRYKVTKRGQDVTLRCDPISSHATLYWYQQALGQGPEFLTYFNYEAQPDKSGLPSDRFSAERPEGSISTLTIQRTEQRDSAMYRCASSFSGGTDTQYFGPGTRLTVL.

V is TRBV5-1 and J is TRBJ2-3; 10 bases agree with TRBD1. Trimming removed 2 bases from V and 3 bases from J; junction bases left unmatched: 9. This CDR3 is built from 17 residues. Germline values: CDR1 SGHRS, CDR2 YFSETQ. The CDR3 reads CASSLKPPGQGTDTQYF. CDR3 nucleotide sequence: TGCGCCAGCAGCTTAAAACCTCCGGGACAGGGGACAGATACGCAGTATTTT.

This clone occurred once. The chain uses TRBV4-2 and TRBJ1-5, with 7 bases aligning to TRBD1. Germline CDR1 LGHNA, CDR2 YNFKEQ. The CDR3 extends over 16 amino acids. Trimming took 0 bases from V and 3 from J; bases not matched to a gene: 5. In DNA form, the CDR3 reads TGTGCCAGCAGCCAAGAAACAGGGGCGAACAATCAGCCCCAGCATTTT. Encoded protein: CASSQETGANNQPQHF.

The rearrangement joins TRBV5-1 to TRBJ2-3; 10 nucleotides agree with TRBD1. This CDR3 is built from 15 residues. Unmatched junction bases numbered 4, after V lost 4 bases and J lost 2 bases. Germline CDR1 and CDR2: SGHRS and YFSETQ. CDR3 bases: TGCGCCAGCAGCGCGACAGGGGGCCTCACAGATACGCAGTATTTT. Translating it yields CASSATGGLTDTQYF.